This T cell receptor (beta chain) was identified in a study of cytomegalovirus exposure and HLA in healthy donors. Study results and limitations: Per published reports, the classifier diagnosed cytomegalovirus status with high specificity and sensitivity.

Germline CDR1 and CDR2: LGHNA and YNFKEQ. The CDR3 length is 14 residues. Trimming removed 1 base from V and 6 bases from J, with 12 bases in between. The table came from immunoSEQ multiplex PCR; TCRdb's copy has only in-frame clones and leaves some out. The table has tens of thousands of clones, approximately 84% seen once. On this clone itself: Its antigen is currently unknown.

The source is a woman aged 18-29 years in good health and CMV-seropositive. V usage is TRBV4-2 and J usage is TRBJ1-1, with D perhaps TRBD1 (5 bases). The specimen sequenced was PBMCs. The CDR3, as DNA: TGTGCCAGCAGCCAAGGGGACTCCAGCCCTGAAGCTTTCTTT. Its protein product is CASSQGDSSPEAFF.